These 2 T cell receptor beta chains came from one sample sequenced in a study of blood T cell repertoires in COVID-19. Sequencing was performed with immunoSEQ multiplex PCR; in TCRdb, only in-frame clones are kept and a portion is missing. This sample has about 220,000 clones, with 82% found just once. What was sequenced was peripheral blood. The receptor source for this set is a woman of 80 years or more with acute or convalescent COVID-19.

The rearrangement uses TRBV5-4 and TRBJ2-3, with TRBD2 matching over 8 bases. Per germline, CDR1 SGHNT and CDR2 YYREEE (reference sequence). V was clipped by 3 bases and J by 2 bases; unmatched bases: 8. This CDR3 region has 16 residues. DNA for the CDR3: TGTGCCAGCAGCTCCGGTAGCGGGGTTTTCACAGATACGCAGTATTTT. Translation gives CASSSGSGVFTDTQYF.

Turning to this clone: Other DNA sequences in the sample encode the same CDR3. The chain joins TRBV18 to TRBJ1-2; 7 positions match TRBD1. V lost 3 bases, J lost 5 bases, and 3 bases stayed unmatched. Germline V gene sequence: CDR1 KGHSH, CDR2 LQKENI. This CDR3 has 13 amino acids. Here the CDR3 DNA reads TGTGCCAGCTCACCCGGACAGGATTATGGCTACACCTTC. Translating gives CASSPGQDYGYTF.